The 20 T cell receptor beta chains in this list originate from one sample, sequenced in a study of T cell responses to AZD1222 COVID-19 vaccine. TCRdb's copy holds only in-frame clones and misses some; the assay was immunoSEQ multiplex PCR. The table shows about 55,000 clones, with around 90% occurring only once. The material sequenced was peripheral blood, taken on day 0 of AZD1222 vaccination. These receptors were obtained from an adult in good health.

V usage is TRBV3-1 (or the pseudogene TRBV3-2) and J usage is TRBJ2-5, with 13 nucleotides matching TRBD2. Per germline, CDR1 LGHDT and CDR2 YNNKEL (reference sequence). Unmatched junction bases numbered 1, after V lost 1 base and J lost 2 bases. The CDR3 spans 16 residues. The CDR3 loop reads CASSQGLAGGQETQYF. CDR3 DNA sequence: TGTGCCAGCAGCCAAGGACTAGCGGGAGGACAAGAGACCCAGTACTTC.

V and J are TRBV28 and TRBJ1-4, with TRBD1 as a possible D gene (6 bases). CDR1 and CDR2 from the germline V gene are MDHEN and SYDVKM. V was shortened by 6 bases and J by 8 bases, with 22 bases between the two germline ends. The CDR3 sequence is 16 residues long. CDR3 residues: CASSETGLRGGEKLFF. The DNA of the CDR3 is TGTGCCAGCAGCGAAACCGGTCTCAGGGGAGGAGAAAAACTGTTTTTT.

The rearrangement links TRBV29-1 to TRBJ2-3, with TRBD2 matching 10 bases. Trimming took 4 bases from V and 2 from J; bases not matched to a gene: 3. CDR1 SQVTM and CDR2 ANQGSEA come from the germline V gene. The CDR3 has 14 amino acids. The CDR3 protein is CSVAGLANTDTQYF. The CDR3 region has the DNA TGCAGCGTTGCGGGACTAGCGAACACAGATACGCAGTATTTT.

The chain recombines TRBV28 with TRBJ2-4, with D unresolved. V gave up 2 bases and J gave up 0 bases, with 14 bases separating them. The CDR3 spans 17 residues. The germline gives CDR1 MDHEN, CDR2 SYDVKM. The CDR3, as DNA: TGTGCCAGCAGTTTACCAGACAAGGCCATAGCCAAAAACATTCAGTACTTC. It specifies CASSLPDKAIAKNIQYF.

About this clone itself: Other DNA sequences from this sample encode an identical CDR3 as well. DNA of the CDR3: TGCGCCAGCAGCTTGGGAGAGAATCAGCCCCAGCATTTT. Translated: CASSLGENQPQHF. The chain uses TRBV5-1 and TRBJ1-5; D remains unclear. Germline V lookup: CDR1 SGHRS, CDR2 YFSETQ. V lost 0 bases, J lost 4 bases, and 5 bases lay in between. The CDR3 sequence is 13 residues long.

The chain couples TRBV3-1 (or the pseudogene TRBV3-2) to TRBJ2-1, with no clear D. CDR1 is LGHDT, CDR2 YNNKEL, per germline (reference sequence). The CDR3 sequence is 11 residues long. V was trimmed by 4 bases and J by 8 bases, leaving 6 bases between them. CDR3: CASSRLDEQFF. DNA of the CDR3: TGTGCCAGCAGCCGACTGGATGAGCAGTTCTTC.

This chain links TRBV5-1 with TRBJ1-1; perhaps TRBD1 as D (5 bases). Between the trimmed V and J ends, which lost 3 bases and 8 bases, there was a span of 14 bases. The CDR3 is 13 amino acids. Germline V lookup: CDR1 SGHRS, CDR2 YFSETQ. In nucleotides, the CDR3 is TGCGCCAGCAGCTATCCCGGGACGGAGGAAGCTTTCTTT. It encodes CASSYPGTEEAFF.

This chain uses TRBV29-1 with TRBJ2-3, with 8 bases fitting TRBD2. The CDR3 loop spans 13 amino acids. Germline CDR1 reads SQVTM; CDR2 reads ANQGSEA. Losses at the gene ends were 7 bases for V and 4 bases for J; bases not matched to a gene: 7. The CDR3 region is CSGQAGAPDTQYF. CDR3 bases: TGCAGCGGGCAAGCGGGAGCCCCAGATACGCAGTATTTT.

CDR3 region: CASSLELDRGTYEQYF. The CDR3, as DNA: TGTGCCAGCAGCTTAGAACTGGACAGGGGGACCTACGAGCAGTACTTC. The chain is built from TRBV11-2 and TRBJ2-7; 10 bases align to TRBD1. V lost 0 bases to trimming and J lost 2 bases; unmatched junction nucleotides: 4. The CDR3 has 16 amino acids. In germline, CDR1 is SGHAT, CDR2 FQNNGV.

This chain connects TRBV28 to TRBJ2-1, with D unresolved. Trimming left V 3 bases short and J 2 bases short, with 11 bases between. Germline assignment: CDR1 MDHEN and CDR2 SYDVKM. This CDR3 spans 15 amino acids. The DNA of the CDR3 is TGTGCCAGCAGTTTCGGCAGCTACACCTACAATGAGCAGTTCTTC. Protein: CASSFGSYTYNEQFF.

In its sample, this clone was seen once. The chain is built from TRBV7-3 and TRBJ2-3, with D perhaps matching TRBD2 (5 bases). V lost 0 bases and J 2 bases, leaving 9 bases between the germline ends. This CDR3 is built from 15 residues. Germline values: CDR1 SGHTA, CDR2 FQGTGA. The CDR3 spells CASSLTSAYTDTQYF. The CDR3 DNA sequence: TGTGCCAGCAGCTTAACTAGCGCCTACACAGATACGCAGTATTTT.

This clone was observed a few times. This chain uses TRBV30 with TRBJ2-2; 8 positions match TRBD2. Germline V gene data show CDR1 as GTSNPN and CDR2 as SVGIG (reference sequence). The CDR3 has 14 residues. Trimming at V came to 4 bases and at J to 1 base, leaving 2 bases not matched to a gene. CDR3 sequence: CAWNSGMNTGELFF. The CDR3 DNA reads TGTGCCTGGAATAGCGGGATGAACACCGGGGAGCTGTTTTTT.

The chain is built from TRBV11-3 and TRBJ2-1; 8 bases align to TRBD2. The junction had 8 bases not matched to a gene; V was cut back by 1 base and J by 0 bases. The CDR3 spans 18 residues. Germline CDR1 is SGHNT and CDR2 is YENEEA. The CDR3 region has the DNA TGTGCCAGCAGCTTAGCCCAAAGCGGGAGTACCTCCTACAATGAGCAGTTCTTC. Translation gives CASSLAQSGSTSYNEQFF.

The V call is TRBV18, the J call TRBJ2-4; D call uncertain. Germline loops: CDR1 KGHSH, CDR2 LQKENI. V lost 1 base to trimming and J lost 5 bases, with 9 bases between them. The CDR3 length is 14 residues. The CDR3 DNA follows: TGTGCCAGCTCACCACAGGGTCAGCAAAACATTCAGTACTTC. It yields the protein CASSPQGQQNIQYF.

V usage is TRBV7-8 and J usage is TRBJ1-4; a weak D match, TRBD1 (5 bases). V was shortened by 8 bases and J by 8 bases, with 15 bases between the two germline ends. Looked up from germline, CDR1 is SGHVS and CDR2 is FQNEAQ. The length of the CDR3 is 13 residues. The DNA for the CDR3 is TGTGCCAGCCAGACCAGGGCTCGGGAAAAACTGTTTTTT. Protein sequence: CASQTRAREKLFF. Together with reference TRBV7-8 and TRBJ1-4, the CDR3 gives the full variable domain: GAGVSQSPRYKVAKRGQDVALRCDPISGHVSLFWYQQALGQGPEFLTYFQNEAQLDKSGLPSDRFFAERPEGSVSTLKIQRTQQEDSAVYLCASQTRAREKLFFGSGTQLSVL.

This chain connects TRBV28 to TRBJ1-1, with 7 positions matching TRBD1. The J segment lost 0 bases and the V segment lost 7 bases, leaving 5 bases of the junction unmatched. Germline V CDR1 and CDR2: MDHEN, SYDVKM. This CDR3 is 14 amino acids long. The CDR3 coding sequence is TGTGCCAGCACCCAGACAGGGCTGAACACTGAAGCTTTCTTT. Its protein product is CASTQTGLNTEAFF.

The chain joins TRBV29-1 to TRBJ2-7; 12 positions agree with TRBD1. Per the germline V gene, CDR1 is SQVTM and CDR2 is ANQGSEA. V shed 6 bases and J 5 bases; nucleotides not matched to a gene: 8. CDR3 length equals 14 residues. CDR3 bases: TGCAGCGTCGACGGGGACAGGGGGCTCGACGAGCAGTACTTC. It translates to CSVDGDRGLDEQYF.

This clone was found once. The chain uses TRBV11-3 and TRBJ2-7; unclear D gene. V lost 5 bases and J lost 2, with 16 bases in between. Germline V gives CDR1 SGHNT, CDR2 YENEEA. There are 15 residues in the CDR3. The CDR3 protein is CASSPGRSATYEQYF. Here the CDR3 DNA reads TGTGCCAGCAGCCCCGGACGGAGCGCTACCTACGAGCAGTACTTC.

The genes are TRBV2 and TRBJ2-7; the match to TRBD2 covers 10 bases. Germline CDR1 SNHLY, CDR2 FYNNEI. The V and J ends lost 3 bases and 4 bases, in that order; junction bases with no gene match: 6. This CDR3 has 15 residues. DNA of the CDR3: TGTGCCAGCAGTGAGTCTAGCGGGAGTTGGTACGAGCAGTACTTC. It specifies CASSESSGSWYEQYF.

V and J are TRBV12-3 or TRBV12-4 and TRBJ2-2; a weak D match, TRBD2 (5 bases). This CDR3 region has 13 residues. Trimming shortened V by 3 bases and J by 5 bases, and 7 bases separated the two germline ends. CDR3 bases: TGTGCCAGCAGTTTGATAGCGACCGGGGAGCTGTTTTTT. Its translation: CASSLIATGELFF.